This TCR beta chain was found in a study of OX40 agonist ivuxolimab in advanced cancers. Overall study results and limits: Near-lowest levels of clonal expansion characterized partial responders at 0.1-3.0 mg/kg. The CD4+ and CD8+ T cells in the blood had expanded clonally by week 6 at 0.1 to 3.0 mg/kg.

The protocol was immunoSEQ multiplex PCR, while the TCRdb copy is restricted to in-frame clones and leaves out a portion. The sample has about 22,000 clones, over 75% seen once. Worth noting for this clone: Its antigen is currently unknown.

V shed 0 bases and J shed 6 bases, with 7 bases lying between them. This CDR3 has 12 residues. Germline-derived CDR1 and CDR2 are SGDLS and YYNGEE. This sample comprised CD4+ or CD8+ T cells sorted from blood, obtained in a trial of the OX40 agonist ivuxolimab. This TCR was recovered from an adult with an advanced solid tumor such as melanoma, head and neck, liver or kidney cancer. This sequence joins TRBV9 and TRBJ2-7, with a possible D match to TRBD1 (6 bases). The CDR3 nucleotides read TGTGCCAGCAGCGTAGGAGGGGGCGAGCAGTACTTC. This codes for CASSVGGGEQYF. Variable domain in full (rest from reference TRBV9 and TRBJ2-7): DSGVTQTPKHLITATGQRVTLRCSPRSGDLSVYWYQQSLDQGLQFLIQYYNGEERAKGNILERFSAQQFPDLHSELNLSSLELGDSALYFCASSVGGGEQYFGPGTRLTVT.